This T cell receptor beta chain was recovered during a study of T cell repertoires in cytomegalovirus infection. Study details: Based on public TCR beta signatures, there were indications of CMV infection and of a matching HLA type. Overall study findings and caveats: Cumulative public TCR beta family frequency identified CMV carriers with the relevant HLA. Dominating the ex vivo response were TCR beta clonotypes that were CMV-specific and HLA-C-restricted.

From the reads, TCRdb called clonotypes with MiXCR, one entry per CDR3 protein. The sample shows 680,000 or so distinct CDR3 sequences, less than 40% of them seen only once. Remarks on this clonotype: The antigen remains unidentified.

The CDR3 is 12 residues long. V lost 7 bases, J lost 8 bases, and 8 bases stayed unmatched. CDR1 is SGHRS and CDR2 is YFSETQ in the germline V gene. The sequence was obtained from a human donor in good health (CMV status not recorded). Some clones in this sample may be carry-over from other donors' samples. The chain is built from TRBV5-1 and TRBJ1-2; 7 bases are shared with TRBD1. The sample was PBMCs. CDR3 nucleotides: TGCGCCAGCGGACTGCAGGGGGACGGCTACACCTTC. As protein: CASGLQGDGYTF. The variable domain in full, completed from reference TRBV5-1 and TRBJ1-2, reads KAGVTQTPRYLIKTRGQQVTLSCSPISGHRSVSWYQQTPGQGLQFLFEYFSETQRNKGNFPGRFSGRQFSNSRSEMNVSTLELGDSALYLCASGLQGDGYTFGSGTRLTVV.